This TCR beta chain appears in the sequencing data of a study of identifying expanded T cells in peripheral blood. Study results and caveats: Variance in clone template counts between roughly two-week samples significantly increased with total template count across all healthy donors. Over about two and four weeks, about 16 and 19 clones changed, versus around 1.1 between replicates.

Trimming stripped 4 bases from V and 2 bases from J, with 13 bases between. The V gene's germline CDR1 is SGDLS and CDR2 YYNGEE. The CDR3 is 14 residues long. Repertoires were generated with immunoSEQ multiplex PCR, while TCRdb's copy carries only in-frame clones and drops some. The sample consists of about 100,000 clones, 80% to 90% of them appearing once. With regard to this clone: Its antigen is unknown.

Collection occurred without any documented infections or immune events in donors. The clonotype originates from a person aged 18 to 69 in good health. Sequenced material: blood. This sequence joins TRBV9 and TRBJ2-7; weak D call: TRBD1 (6 bases). The CDR3 DNA follows: TGTGCCAGCAGCCCTACGAGGGGGACCTACGAGCAGTACTTC. Translating it yields CASSPTRGTYEQYF. Based on the CDR3 plus reference TRBV9 and TRBJ2-7, the full variable domain is DSGVTQTPKHLITATGQRVTLRCSPRSGDLSVYWYQQSLDQGLQFLIQYYNGEERAKGNILERFSAQQFPDLHSELNLSSLELGDSALYFCASSPTRGTYEQYFGPGTRLTVT.